The rows below give T cell receptor beta chains drawn from one sample of a study of blood T cell repertoires in COVID-19. Profiled with immunoSEQ multiplex PCR; TCRdb holds only in-frame clones, not every one. Here the sample spans about 250,000 clones, around 90% being singletons. The sample consisted of peripheral blood. The receptors here all came from a woman aged 40 to 50 who had recovered from COVID-19. The CDR3 runs from the conserved cysteine through the conserved F or W. A D gene is named only where the DNA matches it firmly. Size tells how often a clone was seen (once, few, many) or the class of an expanded clone, and some rows leave it out.

few TRBJ1-6 TRBV7-2 TRBD1 TGTGCCAGCAGCTTTCGTACAGGGGTATTGTCACCCCTCCACTTT CASSFRTGVLSPLHF
few TRBJ2-6 TRBV24-1 - TGTGCCACCAGTGATTCTGGGGGCGCTAGTACTGGGGCCAACGTCCTGACTTTC CATSDSGGASTGANVLTF
- TRBJ2-1 TRBV18 TRBD1 TGTGCCAGCTCAACCCCTCCGGGACAGGGTGGAAATGAGCAGTTCTTC CASSTPPGQGGNEQFF
- TRBJ2-4 TRBV28 TRBD2 TGTGCCAGCGGGGGGGACCGCCCGGCCAAAAACATTCAGTACTTC CASGGDRPAKNIQYF
- TRBJ1-1 TRBV5-4 TRBD1 TGTGCCAGCAGCTTGGTAGACAGGGACACTGAAGCTTTCTTT CASSLVDRDTEAFF
- TRBJ2-1 TRBV20-1 - TGCAGTGCCAGTAGGGCGGGCCACGACAACAATGAGCAGTTCTTC CSASRAGHDNNEQFF
- TRBJ2-3 TRBV4-2 TRBD2 TGTGCCAGCAGCCAAGTCGAAAGACTAGCGGGGGCACCGTATTTT CASSQVERLAGAPYF
once TRBJ2-7 TRBV5-1 - TGCGCCAGCAGCTTAGATATTGTGGGAGTGCCTCGGGAGCAGTACTTC CASSLDIVGVPREQYF
- TRBJ2-2 TRBV5-1 TRBD2 TGCGCCAGCAGCCCCGGACTAGCCAACACCGGGGAGCTGTTTTTT CASSPGLANTGELFF
- TRBJ2-5 TRBV23-1 TRBD2 TGCGCCAGCAGTCAATATCCAGACCTAGCGGGAAGAGAGACCCAGTACTTC CASSQYPDLAGRETQYF
- TRBJ1-3 TRBV10-3 - TGTGCCATCGGGCAAGGAAACACCATATATTTT CAIGQGNTIYF
- TRBJ2-3 TRBV13 TRBD2 TGTGCCAGCCTAGCGGGCGGCACAGATACGCAGTATTTT CASLAGGTDTQYF
- TRBJ2-3 TRBV2 - TGTGCCAGCAGGAGGGAGACTACTATCACAGATACGCAGTATTTT CASRRETTITDTQYF
- TRBJ1-2 TRBV5-1 - TGCGCCAGCAGATTAGGAGCCCAACCGGAACAGGGCGCCAGCTATGGCTACACCTTC CASRLGAQPEQGASYGYTF
- TRBJ2-2 TRBV19 TRBD2 TGTGCCAGTAGTAGAGTAGCGGGGGCGAACACCGGGGAGCTGTTTTTT CASSRVAGANTGELFF
- TRBJ2-5 TRBV11-3 - TGTGCCAGCAGTTCCCCCGGGAGATCGGAGACCCAGTACTTC CASSSPGRSETQYF
- TRBJ2-7 TRBV7-3 - TGTGCCAGCAGCCCAAATCCGGCAGGTAACGAGCAGTACTTC CASSPNPAGNEQYF
- TRBJ2-5 TRBV29-1 TRBD2 TGCAGCGTGGCCGTGGGACTACACCAAGAGACCCAGTACTTC CSVAVGLHQETQYF
- TRBJ1-4 TRBV27 - TGTGCCAGCAGTCCGCGCTCCCTGCAGGGGCCGTTTGCGGATGCAACTAATGAAAAACTGTTTTTT CASSPRSLQGPFADATNEKLFF
- TRBJ1-1 TRBV2 TRBD1 TGTGCCAGCGCGTTCCAGGGACAGGCGAACACTGAAGCTTTCTTT CASAFQGQANTEAFF
- TRBJ2-7 TRBV27 - TGTGCCAGCAGAGCTCGCACAACTACCTACGAGCAGTACTTC CASRARTTTYEQYF
once TRBJ2-5 TRBV11-3 TRBD1 TGTGCCAGCAGCTTAGTTCTCAGGGGGATCCAAGAGACCCAGTACTTC CASSLVLRGIQETQYF
- TRBJ1-1 TRBV28 TRBD1 TGTGCCAGCAGGCAAGGGGGCGAGAACACTGAAGCTTTCTTT CASRQGGENTEAFF
- TRBJ1-2 TRBV28 - TGTGCCAGTACGGTGCCCGGGAATGGCTATGGCTACACCTTC CASTVPGNGYGYTF
once TRBJ2-7 TRBV3-1/TRBV3-2 TRBD2 TGTGCCAGCAGCCGCCGGGGGGAGGCCAACTACGAGCAGTACTTC CASSRRGEANYEQYF
many TRBJ1-5 TRBV19 - TGTGCCAGTAGTATGGGAGGGGAGGGTCAGCCCCAGCATTTT CASSMGGEGQPQHF
- TRBJ1-1 TRBV2 TRBD1 TGTGCCAGCAGTAGGGCGGGGACAGGGAACGGGGTAGACACTGAAGCTTTCTTT CASSRAGTGNGVDTEAFF
once TRBJ2-3 TRBV5-1 - TGCGCCAGCAGCCCGGACTGGCCAGGCACAGATACGCAGTATTTT CASSPDWPGTDTQYF
- TRBJ2-1 TRBV7-8 - TGTGCCAGCGGCCGGAAGCGCTTGGATTGGGTGAATGAGCAGTTCTTC CASGRKRLDWVNEQFF
- TRBJ2-7 TRBV4-2 TRBD2 TGTGCCAGCAGCCCGCGTAGCGGGAGTGTTAACGAGCAGTACTTC CASSPRSGSVNEQYF
- TRBJ2-2 TRBV14 - TGTGCCAGCAGCCACTTCGACAGCCCGAACACCGGGGAGCTGTTTTTT CASSHFDSPNTGELFF
- TRBJ2-1 TRBV28 - TGTGCCAGCAGTGAAAGCGGAGGACAGTTTACCTACAATGAGCAGTTCTTC CASSESGGQFTYNEQFF
- TRBJ1-5 TRBV28 - TGTGCCAGCAGTGCCTACAGCTACAATCAGCCCCAGCATTTT CASSAYSYNQPQHF
- TRBJ2-5 TRBV5-1 TRBD2 TGCGCCAGCAGCCCCGGACTAGCGGAAGAAGAGACCCAGTACTTC CASSPGLAEEETQYF
- TRBJ2-5 TRBV7-3 - TGTGCCAGCAGCTTAACGGGGGGGCCAGAGACCCAGTACTTC CASSLTGGPETQYF
- TRBJ2-1 TRBV12-3/TRBV12-4 TRBD1 TGTGCCAGCAGTAGGACAGGGGAGAATGAGCAGTTCTTC CASSRTGENEQFF
- TRBJ1-1 TRBV7-3 - TGTGCCAGCAGCTCAAGTAGGAACACTGAAGCTTTCTTT CASSSSRNTEAFF
- TRBJ2-5 TRBV3-1/TRBV3-2 - TGTGCCAGCAGCCAGGGGGCGCTGGGGGAGCAGTACTTC CASSQGALGEQYF
- TRBJ2-7 TRBV27 - TGTGCCAGCAGCCGGAGGAACAGGGACCGAACCTACGAGCAGTACTTC CASSRRNRDRTYEQYF
- TRBJ1-2 TRBV3-1/TRBV3-2 - TGTGCCAGCAGTTCCGAATCAGGGGCGATCTATGGCTACACCTTC CASSSESGAIYGYTF
- TRBJ1-5 TRBV28 - TGTGCCAGCACCGCCCCACCGGGGCCCCAGCATTTT CASTAPPGPQHF
- TRBJ2-5 TRBV30 TRBD1 TGTGCCTGGAGTGCGATGTGGGACAGGGGAACGGAGACCCAGTACTTC CAWSAMWDRGTETQYF